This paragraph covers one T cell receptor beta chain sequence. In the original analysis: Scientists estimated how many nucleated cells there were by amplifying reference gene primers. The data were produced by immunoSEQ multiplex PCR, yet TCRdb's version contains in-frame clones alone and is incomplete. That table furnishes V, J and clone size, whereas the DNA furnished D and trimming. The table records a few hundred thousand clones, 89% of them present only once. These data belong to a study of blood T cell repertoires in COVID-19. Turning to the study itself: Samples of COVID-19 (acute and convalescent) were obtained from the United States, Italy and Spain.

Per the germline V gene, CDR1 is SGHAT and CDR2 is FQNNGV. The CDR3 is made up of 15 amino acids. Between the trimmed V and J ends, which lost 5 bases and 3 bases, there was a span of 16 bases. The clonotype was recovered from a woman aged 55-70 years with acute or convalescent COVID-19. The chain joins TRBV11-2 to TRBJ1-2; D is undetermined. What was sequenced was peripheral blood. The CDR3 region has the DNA TGTGCCAGCAGCCCGGAGACCGTCCGGGACTATGGCTACACCTTC. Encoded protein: CASSPETVRDYGYTF.